These 26 T cell receptor beta chains were sequenced from one sample in a study of OX40 agonist ivuxolimab in advanced cancers. Sequenced by immunoSEQ multiplex PCR; TCRdb stores in-frame clones only, minus some. The sample lists tens of thousands of clones; about nine tenths were seen once. Here the sequenced sample was CD4+ or CD8+ T cells sorted from blood, taken in a trial of the OX40 agonist ivuxolimab. The source of these receptors is an adult with an advanced solid tumor such as melanoma, head and neck, liver or kidney cancer.

This clone was recorded once. This chain links TRBV9 with TRBJ1-4, with 8 bases aligning to TRBD1. Losses at the gene ends were 4 bases for V and 5 bases for J; bases not matched to a gene: 7. Germline values: CDR1 SGDLS, CDR2 YYNGEE. This CDR3 contains 15 residues. The CDR3 protein is CASSTRQGWNEKLFF. CDR3 DNA: TGTGCCAGCAGCACCCGACAGGGGTGGAATGAAAAACTGTTTTTT.

The V call is TRBV5-1, the J call TRBJ2-2; 8 nucleotides align to TRBD1. The J segment lost 1 base and the V segment lost 3 bases, leaving 2 bases of the junction unmatched. The CDR3 covers 15 residues. Germline CDR1 reads SGHRS; CDR2 reads YFSETQ. This CDR3 is CASSSGTGNTGELFF. The CDR3 DNA reads as TGCGCCAGCAGCTCCGGGACAGGGAACACCGGGGAGCTGTTTTTT.

As for this clone: At one boundary the junction diverges from the germline segment, which might be a read error. The chain is built from TRBV7-7 and TRBJ2-5, with 8 bases fitting TRBD2. Looked up from germline, CDR1 is SSHAT and CDR2 is FNYEAQ (reference sequence). This CDR3 is built from 15 residues. CDR3 DNA sequence: TGTGCTAGCAGCCTCAGCGGGAGCTTAGTAGAGACCCAGTACTTC. Protein sequence: CASSLSGSLVETQYF.

DNA of the CDR3: TGTGCCAGCAGCCCCTTAGCGGGAGTGGCCTACAATGAGCAGTTCTTC. It translates to CASSPLAGVAYNEQFF. The rearrangement joins TRBV5-8 to TRBJ2-1; 9 bases line up with TRBD2. CDR3 size: 16 residues. The V gene end was trimmed by 4 bases and the J gene end by 2 bases; junction bases not matched to a gene: 7. The V gene's germline CDR1 is SGHTS and CDR2 YDEGEE.

V gene TRBV18 combines with J gene TRBJ1-1; D uncertain. Germline V gives CDR1 KGHSH, CDR2 LQKENI. The CDR3 is 16 amino acids. Trimming took off 3 bases at V and 2 bases at J, with 16 bases between the two ends. The chain's CDR3 is CASSPPPKVTNTEAFF. The CDR3 nucleotides are TGTGCCAGCTCACCCCCCCCCAAGGTCACAAACACTGAAGCTTTCTTT.

The V and J genes are TRBV7-8 and TRBJ2-7, with D tentatively TRBD1 or TRBD2 (5 bases each). This CDR3 region has 15 residues. Deletions cut 4 bases from V and 5 bases from J, with 18 bases between. The germline gives CDR1 SGHVS, CDR2 FQNEAQ. CDR3 DNA sequence: TGTGCCAGCAGCTCCCCCCGGGGCCTTCTCGACGAGCAGTACTTC. Translation: CASSSPRGLLDEQYF.

This chain joins TRBV2 and TRBJ2-5, with D maybe TRBD2 (5 bases). Germline loops: CDR1 SNHLY, CDR2 FYNNEI. The length of the CDR3 is 15 residues. Trimming left V 6 bases short and J 2 bases short, with 16 bases between. This CDR3 is CASRPTYSAQETQYF. CDR3 bases: TGTGCCAGCAGACCCACTTATAGCGCGCAAGAGACCCAGTACTTC.

The chain is built from TRBV2 and TRBJ1-4; a weak D match, TRBD1 (5 bases). The CDR3 consists of 15 residues. The V end was cut by 6 bases, the J end by 6 bases, with 17 bases between. The V gene's germline CDR1 is SNHLY and CDR2 FYNNEI. The CDR3 reads CASSFAGRVHEKLFF. The CDR3 DNA is TGTGCCAGCAGCTTTGCCGGCAGGGTCCATGAAAAACTGTTTTTT. Full variable domain (remainder filled in from reference TRBV2 and TRBJ1-4): EPEVTQTPSHQVTQMGQEVILRCVPISNHLYFYWYRQILGQKVEFLVSFYNNEISEKSEIFDDQFSVERPDGSNFTLKIRSTKLEDSAMYFCASSFAGRVHEKLFFGSGTQLSVL.

The J gene is TRBJ1-1, the V gene TRBV15; D gene unclear. The CDR3 length is 14 residues. V lost 1 base and J 4 bases, leaving 10 bases between the germline ends. In germline, CDR1 is LNHNV, CDR2 YYDKDF (reference sequence). The CDR3 loop reads CATSRVGDATEAFF. The CDR3 DNA reads as TGTGCCACCAGCAGAGTTGGTGACGCCACTGAAGCTTTCTTT.

About this clone itself: Other nucleotide sequences in the sample specify the same CDR3. This chain links TRBV10-3 with TRBJ1-1, with TRBD1 identical over 7 bases. V dropped 2 bases and J dropped 1; count of bases not matched to a gene: 4. CDR3 length: 15 amino acids. Germline V gives CDR1 ENHRY, CDR2 SYGVKD. In DNA form, the CDR3 reads TGTGCCATCAGTGAGGGGAAGGGGGCGAACACTGAAGCTTTCTTT. This gives the protein CAISEGKGANTEAFF.

V and J are TRBV2 and TRBJ1-2; a possible D gene is TRBD1 (5 bases). Per the germline V gene, CDR1 is SNHLY and CDR2 is FYNNEI. The V end lost 6 bases, the J end lost 7 bases, and 15 bases lay between the germline ends. This CDR3 has 13 amino acids. The CDR3 is CASRGGRLAGYTF. The CDR3 DNA reads as TGTGCCAGCAGGGGGGGAAGGTTGGCTGGCTACACCTTC.

As DNA, the CDR3 is TGCGCCAGCAGCTTGGGCACAGGGAGTAACTCACCCCTCCACTTT. Translation: CASSLGTGSNSPLHF. The rearrangement joins TRBV5-1 to TRBJ1-6, with D perhaps TRBD1 (6 bases). Per the germline V gene, CDR1 is SGHRS and CDR2 is YFSETQ. Trimming took 0 bases from V and 10 from J, leaving 14 bases between them. The CDR3 consists of 15 residues.

In the case of this clone: The junction departs from the called germline gene at one end, perhaps through a read error. The rearrangement joins TRBV7-6 to TRBJ2-7, with 8 positions matching TRBD1. This CDR3 region has 14 residues. CDR1 SGHVS and CDR2 FNYEAQ come from the germline V gene. For the CDR3, the DNA is TGTGCCAGCAGCATAGCCGGGACAGGTTTCGAGCAGTACTTC. This encodes CASSIAGTGFEQYF.

CDR3 loop: CASSSTGWATQYF. CDR3 sequence (DNA): TGTGCCAGCAGTTCGACAGGGTGGGCGACCCAGTACTTC. V and J are TRBV28 and TRBJ2-5; 7 bases are shared with TRBD1. V shed 4 bases, J shed 7 bases, and the junction held 6 bases outside the gene matches. CDR3 length: 13 residues. Germline CDR1 and CDR2: MDHEN and SYDVKM. The full variable domain, in which reference TRBV28 and TRBJ2-5 provide the parts outside the CDR3, is DVKVTQSSRYLVKRTGEKVFLECVQDMDHENMFWYRQDPGLGLRLIYFSYDVKMKEKGDIPEGYSVSREKKERFSLILESASTNQTSMYLCASSSTGWATQYFGPGTRLLVL.

CDR3: CATSRGSVFDYGYTF. The CDR3 region has the DNA TGTGCCACCAGCAGAGGTAGCGTCTTTGACTATGGCTACACCTTC. The V and J genes are TRBV15 and TRBJ1-2; D gene ambiguous. CDR1 is LNHNV, CDR2 YYDKDF, per germline (reference sequence). Trimming stripped 1 base from V and 3 bases from J, with 12 bases between. This CDR3 is 15 amino acids long.

This chain joins TRBV5-1 and TRBJ2-7; TRBD2 matches at 11 bases. The CDR3 is 15 amino acids. Germline assignment: CDR1 SGHRS and CDR2 YFSETQ. V shed 0 bases, J shed 2 bases, and the junction held 1 base outside the gene matches. This CDR3 reads CASSLELAGAYEQYF. The CDR3 DNA reads as TGCGCCAGCAGCTTGGAACTAGCGGGAGCCTACGAGCAGTACTTC.

V usage is TRBV25-1 and J usage is TRBJ1-5; tentative D call: TRBD1 (5 bases). V was cut by 6 bases and J by 6 bases, with 18 bases left in between. CDR3 length: 15 residues. Germline V lookup: CDR1 MGHDK, CDR2 SYGVNS. The CDR3 region is CASRGTGTGAQPQHF. CDR3 sequence (DNA): TGTGCCAGCAGAGGAACAGGAACCGGGGCTCAGCCCCAGCATTTT.

J is TRBJ2-3 and V is TRBV5-1, with a weak D call TRBD1 (5 bases). This CDR3 has 15 amino acids. Germline-derived CDR1 and CDR2 are SGHRS and YFSETQ. Trimming cost V 0 bases and J 4 bases, with 12 bases left between them. CDR3: CASSLEAGWPDTQYF. CDR3 coding DNA: TGCGCCAGCAGCTTGGAGGCAGGGTGGCCAGATACGCAGTATTTT.

The chain has TRBV7-2 and TRBJ2-5; D remains unclear. The CDR3 length is 13 residues. Germline CDR1 reads SGHTA; CDR2 reads FQGNSA. V lost 1 base to trimming and J lost 4 bases, with 7 bases between them. Here the CDR3 DNA reads TGTGCCAGCAGCTTAGGAGCTTTAGAGACCCAGTACTTC. Translation: CASSLGALETQYF.

The J gene is TRBJ1-2, the V gene TRBV7-9; D uncertain. Trimming removed 1 base from V and 5 bases from J, with 5 bases in between. The CDR3 totals 12 residues. CDR1 and CDR2 (germline): SEHNR, FQNEAQ (reference sequence). This CDR3 reads CASSLDVYGYTF. The CDR3 DNA sequence: TGTGCCAGCAGCTTAGATGTGTATGGCTACACCTTC.

There are a few counts of this clone. This chain connects TRBV11-2 to TRBJ1-1; D may be TRBD1 (5 bases). Trimming cost V 5 bases and J 0 bases, with 10 bases left between them. Germline loops: CDR1 SGHAT, CDR2 FQNNGV. This CDR3 is 14 amino acids long. The CDR3: CASSVGRVNTEAFF. CDR3 DNA sequence: TGTGCCAGCAGCGTGGGACGAGTGAACACTGAAGCTTTCTTT.

The rearrangement links TRBV28 to TRBJ2-7; D possibly uses TRBD1 or TRBD2 (5 bases each). Germline V gene lookup returns CDR1 MDHEN and CDR2 SYDVKM. V lost 7 bases and J 2 bases, leaving 18 bases between the germline ends. This CDR3 comprises 15 residues. The CDR3 nucleotides read TGTGCCAGCATGAGGGGCCTAATGGGAGCCTACGAGCAGTACTTC. Protein: CASMRGLMGAYEQYF.

This chain uses TRBV18 with TRBJ2-3; 10 nucleotides agree with TRBD2. Germline V CDR1 and CDR2: KGHSH, LQKENI. This CDR3 comprises 15 residues. V gave up 3 bases and J gave up 1 base; unmatched junction bases: 1. The CDR3 DNA reads as TGTGCCAGCTCACCGACTAGCGGGCGCACAGATACGCAGTATTTT. Translating gives CASSPTSGRTDTQYF.

The chain is built from TRBV7-8 and TRBJ2-1; tentatively, D is TRBD1 (7 bases). The CDR3 length is 14 residues. Deletions cut 5 bases from V and 7 bases from J, with 15 bases between. Germline-derived CDR1 and CDR2 are SGHVS and FQNEAQ. The CDR3, as DNA: TGTGCCAGCAGCCGACAGGGAGGAAGGAATGAGCAGTTCTTC. It specifies CASSRQGGRNEQFF. The variable domain in full, with the rest retrieved from reference TRBV7-8 and TRBJ2-1, is GAGVSQSPRYKVAKRGQDVALRCDPISGHVSLFWYQQALGQGPEFLTYFQNEAQLDKSGLPSDRFFAERPEGSVSTLKIQRTQQEDSAVYLCASSRQGGRNEQFFGPGTRLTVL.

The chain joins TRBV5-6 to TRBJ2-4; 14 nucleotides align to TRBD2. J was trimmed by 10 bases and V by 3 bases; bases with no gene match: 6. The CDR3 has 15 amino acids. Per the germline V gene, CDR1 is SGHDT and CDR2 is YYEEEE. The CDR3 DNA sequence: TGTGCCAGCAGCTGGGGACTAGCGGGAGTCGGGATTCAGTACTTC. This encodes CASSWGLAGVGIQYF. Looking up the rest from reference TRBV5-6 and TRBJ2-4 gives the full variable domain: DAGVTQSPTHLIKTRGQQVTLRCSPKSGHDTVSWYQQALGQGPQFIFQYYEEEERQRGNFPDRFSGHQFPNYSSELNVNALLLGDSALYLCASSWGLAGVGIQYFGAGTRLSVL.

The rearrangement links TRBV5-4 to TRBJ2-7; unclear D gene. This CDR3 has 15 residues. V was shortened by 6 bases and J by 1 base, with 17 bases between the two germline ends. CDR1 is SGHNT, CDR2 YYREEE, per germline (reference sequence). CDR3 loop: CASTPSPGTSYEQYF. As DNA, the CDR3 is TGTGCCAGCACCCCAAGTCCGGGTACTTCCTACGAGCAGTACTTC.